What follows are 3 T cell receptor beta chains derived from one specimen sequenced in a study of OX40 agonist ivuxolimab in advanced cancers. Libraries were prepared by immunoSEQ multiplex PCR; TCRdb keeps only in-frame clonotypes and omits some of them. Of some 10,000 clones listed, 70% to 80% are singletons. The sequencing here drew on CD4+ or CD8+ T cells sorted from blood, taken in a trial of the OX40 agonist ivuxolimab. These receptors came from an adult with an advanced solid tumor such as melanoma, head and neck, liver or kidney cancer.

The rearrangement links TRBV9 to TRBJ2-3; perhaps TRBD1 as D (6 bases). The CDR3 is made up of 14 amino acids. V dropped 2 bases and J dropped 2 bases, with 9 bases sitting between them. CDR1 and CDR2 (germline): SGDLS, YYNGEE. The CDR3 DNA is TGTGCCAGCAGCGTTGGGGACAACACAGATACGCAGTATTTT. This gives the protein CASSVGDNTDTQYF. Supplemented by reference TRBV9 and TRBJ2-3, the full variable domain reads DSGVTQTPKHLITATGQRVTLRCSPRSGDLSVYWYQQSLDQGLQFLIQYYNGEERAKGNILERFSAQQFPDLHSELNLSSLELGDSALYFCASSVGDNTDTQYFGPGTRLTVL.

The CDR3 is CATSRVPIAGGGETQYF. DNA for the CDR3: TGTGCCACCAGCAGAGTACCTATAGCGGGAGGGGGAGAGACCCAGTACTTC. This chain joins TRBV15 and TRBJ2-5, with 11 bases matching TRBD2. Trimming removed 1 base from V and 4 bases from J; junction bases left unmatched: 8. The CDR3 covers 17 residues. Germline values: CDR1 LNHNV, CDR2 YYDKDF (reference sequence).

This clone was detected once. The rearrangement joins TRBV7-3 to TRBJ2-7; TRBD1 matches at 8 bases. J gave up 5 bases and V 4 bases, and 7 bases lay outside the gene matches. The CDR3 length is 14 residues. Germline CDR1 reads SGHTA; CDR2 reads FQGTGA. CDR3 sequence reads: CASSSLGQGDEQYF. In nucleotides, the CDR3 is TGTGCCAGCAGCTCCCTAGGACAGGGTGACGAGCAGTACTTC.